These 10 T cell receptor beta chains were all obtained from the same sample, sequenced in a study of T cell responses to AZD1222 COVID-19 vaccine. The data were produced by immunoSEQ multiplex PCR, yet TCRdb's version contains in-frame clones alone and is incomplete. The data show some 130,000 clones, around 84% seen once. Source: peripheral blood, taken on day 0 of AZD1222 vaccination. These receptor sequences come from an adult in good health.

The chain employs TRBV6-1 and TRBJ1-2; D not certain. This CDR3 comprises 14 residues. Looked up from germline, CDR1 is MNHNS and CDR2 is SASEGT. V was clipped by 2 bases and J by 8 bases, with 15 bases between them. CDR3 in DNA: TGTGCCAGCAGTGAATCTGCTGATCGTGGGGGCTACACCTTC. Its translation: CASSESADRGGYTF.

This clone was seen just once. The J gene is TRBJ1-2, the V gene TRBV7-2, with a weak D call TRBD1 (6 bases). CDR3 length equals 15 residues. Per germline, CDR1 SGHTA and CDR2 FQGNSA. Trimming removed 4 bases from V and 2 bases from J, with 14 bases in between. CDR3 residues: CASSSQTGTNYGYTF. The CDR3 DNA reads TGTGCCAGCAGCTCCCAAACAGGGACCAACTATGGCTACACCTTC.

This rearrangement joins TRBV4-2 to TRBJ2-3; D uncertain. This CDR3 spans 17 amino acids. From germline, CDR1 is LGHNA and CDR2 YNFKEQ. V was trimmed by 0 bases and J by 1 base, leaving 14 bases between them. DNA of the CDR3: TGTGCCAGCAGCCAAGAGGGTAATCCATCGGGCACAGATACGCAGTATTTT. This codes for CASSQEGNPSGTDTQYF.

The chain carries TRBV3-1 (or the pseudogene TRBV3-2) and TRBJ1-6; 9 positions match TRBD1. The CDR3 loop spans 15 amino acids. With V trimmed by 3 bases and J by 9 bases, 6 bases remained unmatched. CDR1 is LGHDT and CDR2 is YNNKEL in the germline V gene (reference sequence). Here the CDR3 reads CASSQARDRVSPLHF. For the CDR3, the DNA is TGTGCCAGCAGCCAGGCCCGGGACAGGGTTTCACCCCTCCACTTT.

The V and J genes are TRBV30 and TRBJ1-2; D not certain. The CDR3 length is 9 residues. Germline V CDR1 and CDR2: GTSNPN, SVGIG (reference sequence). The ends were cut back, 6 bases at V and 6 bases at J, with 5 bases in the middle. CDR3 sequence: CACGDGYTF. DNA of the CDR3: TGTGCCTGCGGGGATGGCTACACCTTC.

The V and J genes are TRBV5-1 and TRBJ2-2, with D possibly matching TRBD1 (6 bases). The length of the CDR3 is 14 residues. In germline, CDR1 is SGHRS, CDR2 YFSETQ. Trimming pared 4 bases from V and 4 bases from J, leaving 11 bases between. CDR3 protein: CASSLTGPTGELFF. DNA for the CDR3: TGCGCCAGCAGCCTTACAGGGCCCACCGGGGAGCTGTTTTTT.

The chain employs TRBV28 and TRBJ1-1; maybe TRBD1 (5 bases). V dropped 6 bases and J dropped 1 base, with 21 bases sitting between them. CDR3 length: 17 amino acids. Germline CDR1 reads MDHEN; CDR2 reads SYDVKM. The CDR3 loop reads CASRVPGLQRRNTEAFF. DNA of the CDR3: TGTGCCAGCAGAGTCCCGGGACTCCAAAGGCGGAACACTGAAGCTTTCTTT.

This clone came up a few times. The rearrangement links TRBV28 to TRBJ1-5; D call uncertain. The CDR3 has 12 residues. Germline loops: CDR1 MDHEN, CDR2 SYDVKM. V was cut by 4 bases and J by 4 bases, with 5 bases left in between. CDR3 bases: TGTGCCAGCAGTTCCCGGAATCAGCCCCAGCATTTT. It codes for CASSSRNQPQHF.

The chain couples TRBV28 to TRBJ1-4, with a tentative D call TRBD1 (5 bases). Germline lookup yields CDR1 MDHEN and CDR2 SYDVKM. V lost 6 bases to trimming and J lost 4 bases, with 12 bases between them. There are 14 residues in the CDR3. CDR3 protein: CASSPGRNNEKLFF. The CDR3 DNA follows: TGTGCCAGCAGCCCGGGACGGAATAATGAAAAACTGTTTTTT. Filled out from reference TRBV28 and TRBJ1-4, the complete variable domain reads DVKVTQSSRYLVKRTGEKVFLECVQDMDHENMFWYRQDPGLGLRLIYFSYDVKMKEKGDIPEGYSVSREKKERFSLILESASTNQTSMYLCASSPGRNNEKLFFGSGTQLSVL.

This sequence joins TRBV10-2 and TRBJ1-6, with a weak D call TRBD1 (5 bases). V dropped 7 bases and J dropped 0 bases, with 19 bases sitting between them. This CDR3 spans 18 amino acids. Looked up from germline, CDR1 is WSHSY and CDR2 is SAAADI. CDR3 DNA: TGCGCCAGCACAGGCGGCAGGGAGCTCGACTCCTATAATTCACCCCTCCACTTT. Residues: CASTGGRELDSYNSPLHF.